Following are 26 T cell receptor beta chains from one sample sequenced in a study of cytomegalovirus exposure and HLA in healthy donors. It was with 60 Vbeta and 13 Jbeta primers that the PCR ran. Assay used: immunoSEQ multiplex PCR; TCRdb lists only in-frame clones, some missing. The sample holds 95,000 to 150,000 clones, 70% to 80% seen once. Sequenced input: PBMCs. These TCRs come from a man aged 30 to 45 in good health and CMV-seronegative.

V and J are TRBV29-1 and TRBJ1-1, with D maybe TRBD1 (5 bases). Germline lookup yields CDR1 SQVTM and CDR2 ANQGSEA. V dropped 6 bases and J dropped 7 bases, with 15 bases sitting between them. The CDR3 runs 12 residues. The CDR3 reads CSVGGLIGEAFF. The CDR3 nucleotides read TGCAGCGTGGGGGGATTGATAGGTGAAGCTTTCTTT.

V usage is TRBV28 and J usage is TRBJ2-5; D unclear. There are 11 residues in the CDR3. Germline CDR1 reads MDHEN; CDR2 reads SYDVKM. With 4 bases removed from V and 7 bases from J, the gap between germline ends came to 7 bases. CDR3 residues: CASSSLWTQYF. CDR3 nucleotide sequence: TGTGCCAGCAGTTCCCTTTGGACCCAGTACTTC.

V usage is TRBV18 and J usage is TRBJ2-4; 15 bases map to TRBD2. V shed 3 bases, J shed 1 base, and the junction held 4 bases outside the gene matches. The CDR3 totals 18 residues. Germline CDR1 reads KGHSH; CDR2 reads LQKENI. In nucleotides, the CDR3 is TGTGCCAGCTCACCGGGACTAGCGGGAGGACCGGCCAAAAACATTCAGTACTTC. Translated: CASSPGLAGGPAKNIQYF.

The chain couples TRBV5-1 to TRBJ2-7, with TRBD2 matching over 9 bases. The CDR3 is made up of 15 amino acids. Per the germline V gene, CDR1 is SGHRS and CDR2 is YFSETQ. V was pared by 0 bases and J by 2 bases, with 3 bases of the junction left unmatched. CDR3 bases: TGCGCCAGCAGCTTGGAGAGCGGGGGGCCCTACGAGCAGTACTTC. Its protein product is CASSLESGGPYEQYF.

This clone has only a few counts. The chain has TRBV19 and TRBJ2-3; the match to TRBD2 covers 10 bases. This CDR3 is built from 16 residues. The V gene end was trimmed by 6 bases and the J gene end by 0 bases; junction bases not matched to a gene: 6. Germline V gives CDR1 LNHDA, CDR2 SQIVND (reference sequence). The CDR3 DNA follows: TGTGCCAGTAGCGCCCTTAGCGGGGGGAGCACAGATACGCAGTATTTT. It specifies CASSALSGGSTDTQYF.

The chain joins TRBV5-1 to TRBJ2-4, with 8 bases identical to TRBD1. Germline CDR1 and CDR2: SGHRS and YFSETQ. This CDR3 is built from 14 residues. V shed 4 bases, J shed 3 bases, and the junction held 3 bases outside the gene matches. This CDR3 reads CASSVTGDKNIQYF. DNA of the CDR3: TGCGCCAGCAGCGTGACAGGGGACAAAAACATTCAGTACTTC.

The chain has TRBV6-1 and TRBJ1-1; no definite D call. V lost 7 bases, J lost 1 base, and 13 bases lay in between. Germline assignment: CDR1 MNHNS and CDR2 SASEGT. This CDR3 has 14 amino acids. The CDR3 here is CASTRRAQNTEAFF. CDR3 nucleotide sequence: TGTGCCAGCACCAGGAGGGCACAGAACACTGAAGCTTTCTTT.

J is TRBJ2-4 and V is TRBV2; 10 bases are a match to TRBD2. Unmatched junction bases numbered 16, after V lost 9 bases and J lost 2 bases. The CDR3 runs 18 residues. CDR1 and CDR2 (germline): SNHLY, FYNNEI. Here the CDR3 DNA reads TGTGCCAGTCTAGGAGCGGGAGGGCGGGATTTTACCAAAAACATTCAGTACTTC. This encodes CASLGAGGRDFTKNIQYF.

The chain uses TRBV2 and TRBJ2-5; the match to TRBD2 covers 11 bases. Trimming removed 6 bases from V and 5 bases from J; junction bases left unmatched: 11. This CDR3 is built from 16 residues. The V gene's germline CDR1 is SNHLY and CDR2 FYNNEI. The CDR3 reads CASSGGSGRAGETQYF. The CDR3 DNA follows: TGTGCCAGCAGCGGGGGTAGCGGGAGGGCTGGGGAGACCCAGTACTTC.

The chain carries TRBV28 and TRBJ1-1; D is unclear. Germline values: CDR1 MDHEN, CDR2 SYDVKM. V lost 3 bases, J lost 6 bases, and 11 bases lay in between. CDR3 length equals 13 residues. This chain's CDR3 is CASSFTGGAEAFF. CDR3 nucleotide sequence: TGTGCCAGCAGTTTTACCGGCGGTGCTGAAGCTTTCTTT.

The V gene is TRBV27, the J gene TRBJ2-7; 11 bases line up with TRBD1. In germline, CDR1 is MNHEY, CDR2 SMNVEV (reference sequence). This CDR3 has 17 amino acids. The V segment lost 10 bases and the J segment 5 bases; nucleotides outside the gene matches: 19. The CDR3 sequence: CATADRGLADRRNEQYF. CDR3 nucleotides: TGTGCCACCGCGGACAGGGGGCTGGCGGATCGCCGGAACGAGCAGTACTTC.

CDR3 nucleotides: TGTGCCAGCAGTTCGACAGGGAGGAGCTATGGCTACACCTTC. Protein: CASSSTGRSYGYTF. The V call is TRBV6-1, the J call TRBJ1-2; 7 bases are a match to TRBD1. J gave up 4 bases and V 5 bases, and 7 bases lay outside the gene matches. The CDR3 spans 14 residues. CDR1 MNHNS and CDR2 SASEGT come from the germline V gene.

The chain joins TRBV10-3 to TRBJ2-1; D remains ambiguous. Per germline, CDR1 ENHRY and CDR2 SYGVKD. V shed 6 bases and J shed 3 bases, with 12 bases lying between them. CDR3 length: 14 residues. The CDR3 region is CAISGVVGYNEQFF. DNA for the CDR3: TGTGCCATCAGCGGAGTCGTCGGCTACAATGAGCAGTTCTTC.

This rearrangement joins TRBV15 to TRBJ1-2; D is possibly TRBD1 (5 bases). CDR1 and CDR2 from the germline V gene are LNHNV and YYDKDF (reference sequence). The V end lost 6 bases, the J end lost 6 bases, and 14 bases lay between the germline ends. The CDR3 spans 13 residues. CDR3 in amino acids: CATRKEGRDGYTF. The DNA of the CDR3 is TGTGCCACCAGGAAGGAGGGGAGGGATGGCTACACCTTC. The full variable domain, completed using reference TRBV15 and TRBJ1-2, is DAMVIQNPRYQVTQFGKPVTLSCSQTLNHNVMYWYQQKSSQAPKLLFHYYDKDFNNEADTPDNFQSRRPNTSFCFLDIRSPGLGDTAMYLCATRKEGRDGYTFGSGTRLTVV.

The V and J genes are TRBV29-1 and TRBJ2-1, with 9 bases lining up with TRBD2. V lost 2 bases, J lost 3 bases, and 8 bases stayed unmatched. The CDR3 extends over 16 amino acids. Germline V gene lookup returns CDR1 SQVTM and CDR2 ANQGSEA. CDR3 region: CSVEPRTSAYYNEQFF. The CDR3 DNA reads as TGCAGCGTTGAACCCCGGACTAGCGCCTACTACAATGAGCAGTTCTTC.

This clone was seen only once. The V gene is TRBV7-9, the J gene TRBJ1-1; 9 nucleotides match TRBD1. The CDR3 consists of 17 residues. After removal of 5 bases from V and 0 bases from J, the junction contained 10 bases not matched to a gene. Germline CDR1 reads SEHNR; CDR2 reads FQNEAQ (reference sequence). In DNA, the CDR3 is TGTGCCAGCAGCCAAAGTCGAGGGACAGGGATGAACACTGAAGCTTTCTTT. Protein sequence: CASSQSRGTGMNTEAFF.

This chain links TRBV6-1 with TRBJ2-3, with a tentative D call TRBD2 (6 bases). Trimming took off 3 bases at V and 3 bases at J, with 16 bases between the two ends. This CDR3 has 16 residues. Looked up from germline, CDR1 is MNHNS and CDR2 is SASEGT. The CDR3 loop is CASSDRGRLATDTQYF. The CDR3 DNA sequence: TGTGCCAGCAGTGACCGGGGCAGGCTAGCGACAGATACGCAGTATTTT.

V gene TRBV9 combines with J gene TRBJ1-5; 11 nucleotides agree with TRBD1. V lost 3 bases, J lost 2 bases, and 1 base stayed unmatched. CDR3 size: 15 residues. Germline V CDR1 and CDR2: SGDLS, YYNGEE. CDR3 nucleotides: TGTGCCAGCAGCGGGACAGGGGGCGGCAATCAGCCCCAGCATTTT. Its protein is CASSGTGGGNQPQHF.

The sample holds a few counts of this clone. V and J are TRBV11-2 and TRBJ1-6, with D possibly TRBD1 on 5 matching bases. Between the trimmed V and J ends, which lost 3 bases and 6 bases, there was a span of 9 bases. Germline assignment: CDR1 SGHAT and CDR2 FQNNGV. The CDR3 loop spans 14 amino acids. The CDR3 protein is CASSLLRVNSPLHF. Here the CDR3 DNA reads TGTGCCAGCAGCTTGCTCAGGGTTAATTCACCCCTCCACTTT.

The chain joins TRBV2 to TRBJ1-2; the match to TRBD1 covers 8 bases. The CDR3 loop spans 13 amino acids. Looked up from germline, CDR1 is SNHLY and CDR2 is FYNNEI. V was clipped by 7 bases and J by 2 bases; unmatched bases: 3. The chain's CDR3 is CASNTGGNYGYTF. CDR3 in DNA: TGTGCCAGCAATACAGGGGGAAACTATGGCTACACCTTC.

The chain carries TRBV29-1 and TRBJ2-7, with 12 positions matching TRBD1. Germline lookup yields CDR1 SQVTM and CDR2 ANQGSEA. The CDR3 totals 16 residues. V shed 4 bases, J shed 7 bases, and the junction held 14 bases outside the gene matches. This chain's CDR3 is CSVGLDRDRGLREQYF. The DNA for the CDR3 is TGCAGCGTTGGCCTAGACCGGGACAGGGGGCTAAGGGAGCAGTACTTC.

The rearrangement joins TRBV28 to TRBJ2-1, with TRBD2 as a possible D gene (6 bases). The CDR3 runs to 15 residues. With 6 bases removed from V and 7 bases from J, the gap between germline ends came to 19 bases. Germline CDR1 reads MDHEN; CDR2 reads SYDVKM. CDR3 coding DNA: TGTGCCAGCAGGGAGGGGATTGTCCCACGGAATGAGCAGTTCTTC. This sequence encodes CASREGIVPRNEQFF.

This sequence joins TRBV19 and TRBJ2-1; D remains unclear. The CDR3 has 12 residues. Trimming stripped 9 bases from V and 0 bases from J, with 6 bases between. Germline CDR1 LNHDA, CDR2 SQIVND (reference sequence). The CDR3: CASLASYNEQFF. CDR3 nucleotide sequence: TGTGCCAGCTTAGCCTCCTACAATGAGCAGTTCTTC.

The rearrangement links TRBV6-6 to TRBJ2-7, with D perhaps matching TRBD1 (5 bases). Germline lookup yields CDR1 MNHNY and CDR2 SVGAGI (reference sequence). V gave up 4 bases and J gave up 1 base, with 11 bases separating them. CDR3 length: 14 residues. CDR3 protein: CASSSRTLSYEQYF. The CDR3 DNA is TGTGCCAGCAGTTCGCGGACACTTTCCTACGAGCAGTACTTC.

The V gene is TRBV28, the J gene TRBJ1-1, with 7 bases identical to TRBD1. V was pared by 4 bases and J by 8 bases, with 7 bases of the junction left unmatched. In germline, CDR1 is MDHEN, CDR2 SYDVKM. The CDR3 loop spans 13 amino acids. CDR3 region: CASSSIQGMEAFF. The CDR3 bases are TGTGCCAGCAGTTCTATACAGGGGATGGAAGCTTTCTTT.

The J gene is TRBJ1-1, the V gene TRBV7-9, with 7 bases that match TRBD1. The CDR3 extends over 13 amino acids. V dropped 8 bases and J dropped 4; count of bases not matched to a gene: 7. Germline values: CDR1 SEHNR, CDR2 FQNEAQ (reference sequence). CDR3 region: CASGTDTFTEAFF. The CDR3 region has the DNA TGTGCCAGCGGGACAGATACCTTCACTGAAGCTTTCTTT.